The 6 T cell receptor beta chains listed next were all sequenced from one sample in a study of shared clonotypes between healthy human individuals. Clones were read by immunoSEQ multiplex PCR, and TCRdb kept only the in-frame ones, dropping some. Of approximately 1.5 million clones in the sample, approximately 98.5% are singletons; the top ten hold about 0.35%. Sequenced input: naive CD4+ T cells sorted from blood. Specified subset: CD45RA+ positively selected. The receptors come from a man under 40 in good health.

The CDR3 region is CASSPLGLAGTYYYEQYF. The DNA for the CDR3 is TGTGCCAGCAGCCCGCTAGGACTAGCGGGGACTTATTACTACGAGCAGTACTTC. The genes are TRBV7-9 and TRBJ2-7, with TRBD2 identical over 12 bases. The CDR3 length is 18 residues. The V gene end was trimmed by 5 bases and the J gene end by 3 bases; junction bases not matched to a gene: 14. From germline, CDR1 is SEHNR and CDR2 FQNEAQ (reference sequence).

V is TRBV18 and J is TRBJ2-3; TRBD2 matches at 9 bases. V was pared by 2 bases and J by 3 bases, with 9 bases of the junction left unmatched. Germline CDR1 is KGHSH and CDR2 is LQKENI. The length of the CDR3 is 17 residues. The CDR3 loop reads CASSPYVASGMTDTQYF. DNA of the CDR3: TGTGCCAGCTCACCATATGTGGCTAGCGGGATGACAGATACGCAGTATTTT.

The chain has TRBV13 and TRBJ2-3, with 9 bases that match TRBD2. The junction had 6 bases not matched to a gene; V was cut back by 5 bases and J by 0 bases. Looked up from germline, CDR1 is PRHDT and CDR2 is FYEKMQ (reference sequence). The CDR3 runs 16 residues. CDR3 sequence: CASSRGGRGSTDTQYF. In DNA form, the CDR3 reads TGTGCCAGCAGCCGGGGCGGGAGGGGTAGCACAGATACGCAGTATTTT.

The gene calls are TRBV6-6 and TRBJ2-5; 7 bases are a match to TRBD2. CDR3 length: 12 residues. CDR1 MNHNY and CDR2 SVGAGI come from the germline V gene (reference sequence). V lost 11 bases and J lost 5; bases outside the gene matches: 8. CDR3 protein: CASGREEETQYF. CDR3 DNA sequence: TGTGCCTCAGGACGGGAGGAGGAGACCCAGTACTTC.

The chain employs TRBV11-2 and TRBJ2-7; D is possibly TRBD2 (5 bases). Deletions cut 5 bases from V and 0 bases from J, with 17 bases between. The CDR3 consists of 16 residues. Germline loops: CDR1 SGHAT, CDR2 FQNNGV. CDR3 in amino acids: CASSPVGGLPSYEQYF. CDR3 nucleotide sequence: TGTGCCAGCAGCCCAGTGGGCGGGCTCCCCTCCTACGAGCAGTACTTC. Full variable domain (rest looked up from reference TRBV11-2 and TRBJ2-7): EAGVAQSPRYKIIEKRQSVAFWCNPISGHATLYWYQQILGQGPKLLIQFQNNGVVDDSQLPKDRFSAERLKGVDSTLKIQPAKLEDSAVYLCASSPVGGLPSYEQYFGPGTRLTVT.

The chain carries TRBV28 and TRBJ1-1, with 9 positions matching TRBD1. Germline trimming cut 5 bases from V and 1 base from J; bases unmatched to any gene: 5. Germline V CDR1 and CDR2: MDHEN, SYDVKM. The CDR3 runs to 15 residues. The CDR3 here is CASSITGQGNTEAFF. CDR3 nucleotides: TGTGCCAGCAGTATTACGGGACAGGGGAACACTGAAGCTTTCTTT.